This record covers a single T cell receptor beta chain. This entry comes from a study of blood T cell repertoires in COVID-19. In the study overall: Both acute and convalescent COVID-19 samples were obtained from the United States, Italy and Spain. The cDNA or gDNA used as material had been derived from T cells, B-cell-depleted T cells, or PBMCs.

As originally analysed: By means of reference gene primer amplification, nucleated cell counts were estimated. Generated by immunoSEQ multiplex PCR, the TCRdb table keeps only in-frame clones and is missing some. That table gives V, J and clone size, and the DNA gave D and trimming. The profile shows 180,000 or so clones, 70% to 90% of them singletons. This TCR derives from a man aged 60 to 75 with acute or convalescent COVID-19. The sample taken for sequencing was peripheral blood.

This chain's CDR3 is CSVEEREGGNEQFF. The CDR3 DNA reads as TGCAGCGTTGAAGAGCGGGAGGGCGGTAATGAGCAGTTCTTC. This rearrangement joins TRBV29-1 to TRBJ2-1, with TRBD2 matching 9 bases. V was clipped by 0 bases and J by 7 bases; unmatched bases: 4. CDR3 length equals 14 residues. From germline, CDR1 is SQVTM and CDR2 ANQGSEA.